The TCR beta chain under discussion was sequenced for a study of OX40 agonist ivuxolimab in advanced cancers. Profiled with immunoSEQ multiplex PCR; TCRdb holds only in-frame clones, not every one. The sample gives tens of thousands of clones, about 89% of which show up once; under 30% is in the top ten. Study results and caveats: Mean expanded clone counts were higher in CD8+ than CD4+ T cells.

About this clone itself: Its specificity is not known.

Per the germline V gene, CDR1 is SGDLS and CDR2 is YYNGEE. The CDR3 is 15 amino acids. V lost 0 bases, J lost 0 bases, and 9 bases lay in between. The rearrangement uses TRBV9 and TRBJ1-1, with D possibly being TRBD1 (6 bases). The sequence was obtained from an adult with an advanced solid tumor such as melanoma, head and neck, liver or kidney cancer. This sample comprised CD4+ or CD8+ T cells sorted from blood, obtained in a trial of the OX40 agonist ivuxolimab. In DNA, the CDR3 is TGTGCCAGCAGCGTAGGGGGGGCAGTGAACACTGAAGCTTTCTTT. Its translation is CASSVGGAVNTEAFF.